These T cell receptor beta chains were read from a single sample in a study of CD8+CD57+ T cells in acquired aplastic anemia. TCRdb called the reads again in MiXCR, with one record for every CDR3 protein. The sample has a few hundred thousand distinct CDR3 sequences, roughly 82% seen once. Source material: sorted CD4+, CD8+, or CD8+CD57+ T cells (not recorded which) from PBMCs. The receptors derive from a human donor with aplastic anemia. Each CDR3 is given with its conserved first and last residue. Each record gives: D gene, V gene, clone size, J gene, CDR3 protein, CDR3 DNA. A D gene is named only where the DNA matches it firmly. Expanded clones get a size class; other rows say once, few or many, or leave the size out.

>NA|TRBV11-1|few|TRBJ2-5
CASSTGPRTQYF
TGTGCCAGCAGCACTGGGCCTAGGACCCAGTACTTC
>NA|TRBV20-1|NA|TRBJ1-1
CSARVRQGNNTEAFF
TGCAGTGCTAGAGTGCGGCAGGGCAATAACACTGAAGCTTTCTTT
>TRBD2|TRBV10-3|NA|TRBJ2-3
CASSVAGDHDTEYF
TGTGCCAGCAGCGTAGCGGGAGATCACGATACGGAGTATTTT
>NA|TRBV2|NA|TRBJ2-1
CASSEAAGGSGYEQFF
TGTGCCAGCAGTGAAGCGGCGGGCGGGTCCGGGTATGAGCAGTTCTTC
>NA|TRBV15|NA|TRBJ2-1
CATSGGLRADYNEQFF
TGTGCCACCAGCGGGGGCTTAAGAGCGGACTACAATGAGCAGTTCTTC
>NA|TRBV12-3/TRBV12-4|NA|TRBJ1-1
CASSFNPTGNTEAFF
TGTGCCAGCAGTTTCAACCCGACAGGGAACACTGAAGCTTTCTTT
>NA|TRBV20-1|NA|TRBJ1-6
CSARDVEPNSPLHF
TGCAGTGCTAGAGATGTGGAGCCGAATTCACCCCTCCACTTT
>NA|TRBV13|NA|TRBJ2-7
CASSSTGSSYEQYF
TGTGCCAGCAGCTCAACCGGAAGCTCCTACGAGCAGTACTTC
>NA|TRBV9|NA|TRBJ1-1
CAELVGGRTEAFF
TGTGCCGAACTCGTAGGAGGGCGCACTGAAGCTTTCTTT
>NA|TRBV5-6|few|TRBJ2-3
CASSLRGTDTQYF
TGTGCCAGCAGCCTCCGGGGCACAGATACGCAGTATTTT
>NA|TRBV9|NA|TRBJ2-5
CASSVGTDTQSFYF
TGTGCCAGCAGCGTAGGGACAGATACGCAGTCTTTTTACTTC
>NA|TRBV5-6|NA|TRBJ1-5
CASGLAGGNQPQHF
TGTGCCAGCGGACTGGCGGGGGGCAATCAGCCCCAGCATTTT
>TRBD1|TRBV2|NA|TRBJ1-5
CASSPPLRGPGQPQHF
TGTGCCAGCAGTCCCCCTCTCAGGGGGCCTGGTCAGCCCCAGCATTTT
>NA|TRBV7-9|NA|TRBJ1-1
CASSLQGGARVKAFF
TGTGCCAGCAGCCTACAAGGGGGGGCCCGGGTCAAGGCTTTCTTT
>TRBD2|TRBV19|NA|TRBJ2-3
CASSIAGGNDTQYF
TGTGCCAGCAGCATCGCGGGAGGAAATGATACGCAGTATTTT
>NA|TRBV7-3|NA|TRBJ1-1
CASSGGGGANNADFF
TGTGCCAGCAGTGGGGGGGGGGGGGCGAACAATGCAGATTTCTTT
>NA|TRBV2|NA|TRBJ2-7
CASKGSDGPYEQYF
TGTGCCAGCAAGGGTAGTGACGGGCCCTACGAGCAGTACTTC
>NA|TRBV6-1|NA|TRBJ2-7
CASTLFTGVSYEQYF
TGTGCCAGCACTCTTTTCACGGGAGTATCCTACGAGCAGTACTTC
>NA|TRBV7-9|NA|TRBJ2-1
CASSSSDTHYFFF
TGTGCTAGCAGCTCCTCAGATACGCATTATTTTTTCTTC
>NA|TRBV12-3/TRBV12-4|NA|TRBJ1-6
CASSLVGQGNSPLHF
TGTGCCAGCAGTTTAGTTGGGCAGGGAAATTCACCCCTCCACTTT
>NA|TRBV9|few|TRBJ2-3
CASSVGEGTDTQF
NA
>NA|TRBV7-6|NA|TRBJ2-6
CASSSDRSYGPLHLTF
TGTGCCAGCAGCTCAGACAGGAGCTACGGGCCCCTCCACCTGACTTTC
>NA|TRBV7-3|NA|TRBJ1-3
CASSQIASGTTGFF
TGTGCCAGCAGTCAAATAGCATCGGGAACTACCGGCTTCTTT